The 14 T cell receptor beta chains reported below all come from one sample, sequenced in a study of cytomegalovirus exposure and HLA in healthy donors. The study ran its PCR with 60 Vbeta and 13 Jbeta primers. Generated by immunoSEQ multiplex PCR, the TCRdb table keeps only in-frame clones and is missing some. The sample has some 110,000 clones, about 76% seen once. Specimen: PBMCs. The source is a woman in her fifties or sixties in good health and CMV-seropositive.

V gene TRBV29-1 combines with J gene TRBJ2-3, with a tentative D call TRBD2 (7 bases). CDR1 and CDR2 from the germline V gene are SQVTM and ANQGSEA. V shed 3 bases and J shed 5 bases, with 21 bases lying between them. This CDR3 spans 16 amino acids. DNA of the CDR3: TGCAGCGTTGACTCGTCATGGGGGGGCGGTGGAGATACGCAGTATTTT. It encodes CSVDSSWGGGGDTQYF.

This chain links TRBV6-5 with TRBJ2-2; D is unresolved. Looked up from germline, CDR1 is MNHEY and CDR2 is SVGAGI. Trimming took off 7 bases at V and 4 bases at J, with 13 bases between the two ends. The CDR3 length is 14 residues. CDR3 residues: CASNSGAGTGELFF. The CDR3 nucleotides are TGTGCCAGCAACTCAGGCGCCGGCACCGGGGAGCTGTTTTTT.

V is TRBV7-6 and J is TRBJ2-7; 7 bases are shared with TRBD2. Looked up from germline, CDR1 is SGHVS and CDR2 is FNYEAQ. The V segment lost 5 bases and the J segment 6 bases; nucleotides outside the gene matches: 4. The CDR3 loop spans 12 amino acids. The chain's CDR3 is CASSLTSSEQYF. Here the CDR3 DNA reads TGTGCCAGCAGCCTGACTAGCTCCGAGCAGTACTTC.

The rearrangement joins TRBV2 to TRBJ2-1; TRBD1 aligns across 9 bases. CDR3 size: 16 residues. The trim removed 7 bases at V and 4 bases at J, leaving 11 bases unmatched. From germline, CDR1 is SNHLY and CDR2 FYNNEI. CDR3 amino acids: CASKLQGATSYNEQFF. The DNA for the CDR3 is TGTGCCAGCAAGCTACAGGGGGCCACCTCATACAATGAGCAGTTCTTC.

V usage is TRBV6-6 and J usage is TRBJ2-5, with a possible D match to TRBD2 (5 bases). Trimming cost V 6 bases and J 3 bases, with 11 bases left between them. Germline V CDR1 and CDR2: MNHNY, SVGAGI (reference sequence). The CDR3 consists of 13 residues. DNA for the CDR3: TGTGCCAGCAGGCTCGGGGAAAAAGAGACCCAGTACTTC. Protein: CASRLGEKETQYF.

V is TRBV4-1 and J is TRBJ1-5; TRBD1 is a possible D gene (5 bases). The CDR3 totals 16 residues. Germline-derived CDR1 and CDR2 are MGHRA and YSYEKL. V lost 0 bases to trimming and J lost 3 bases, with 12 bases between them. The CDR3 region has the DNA TGCGCCAGCAGCCAAGATAAAGGGGAGGTCAATCAGCCCCAGCATTTT. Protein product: CASSQDKGEVNQPQHF.

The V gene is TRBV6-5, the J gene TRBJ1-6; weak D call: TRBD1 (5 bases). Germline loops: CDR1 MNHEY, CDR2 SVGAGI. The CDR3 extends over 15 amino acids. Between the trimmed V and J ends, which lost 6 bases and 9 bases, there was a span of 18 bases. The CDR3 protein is CASRLQGVGFSPLHF. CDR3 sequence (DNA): TGTGCCAGCAGACTTCAGGGTGTAGGGTTTTCACCCCTCCACTTT.

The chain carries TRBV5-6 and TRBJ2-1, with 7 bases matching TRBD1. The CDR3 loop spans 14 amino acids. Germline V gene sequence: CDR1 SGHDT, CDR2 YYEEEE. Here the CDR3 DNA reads TGTGCAGTGATGGCGACAGGGAAGGGGAGTGAGCAGTTCTTC. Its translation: CAVMATGKGSEQFF.

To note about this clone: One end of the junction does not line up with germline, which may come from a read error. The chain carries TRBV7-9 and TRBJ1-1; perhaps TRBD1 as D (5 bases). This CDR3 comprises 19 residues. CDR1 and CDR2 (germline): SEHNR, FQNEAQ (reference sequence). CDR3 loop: CASSLVRGRGLFMNTEAFF. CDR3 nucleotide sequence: TGTGCCAGCAGTTTAGTAAGGGGACGGGGGTTGTTTATGAACACTGAAGCTTTCTTT.

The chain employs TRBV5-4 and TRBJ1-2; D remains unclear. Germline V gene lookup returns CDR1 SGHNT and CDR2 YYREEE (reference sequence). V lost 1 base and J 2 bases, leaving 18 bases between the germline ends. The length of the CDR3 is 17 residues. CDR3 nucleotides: TGTGCCAGCAGCTTGAAGGAGTTCTTTGGCACCAACTATGGCTACACCTTC. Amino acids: CASSLKEFFGTNYGYTF. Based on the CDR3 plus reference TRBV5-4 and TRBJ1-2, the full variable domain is ETGVTQSPTHLIKTRGQQVTLRCSSQSGHNTVSWYQQALGQGPQFIFQYYREEENGRGNFPPRFSGLQFPNYSSELNVNALELDDSALYLCASSLKEFFGTNYGYTFGSGTRLTVV.

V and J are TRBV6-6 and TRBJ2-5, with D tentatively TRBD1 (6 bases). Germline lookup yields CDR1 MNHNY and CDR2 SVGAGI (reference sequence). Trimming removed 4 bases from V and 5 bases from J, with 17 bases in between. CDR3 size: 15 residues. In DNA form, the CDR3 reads TGTGCCAGCAGTTCCCCCGAGGCAGGGGCCGAGACCCAGTACTTC. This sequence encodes CASSSPEAGAETQYF.

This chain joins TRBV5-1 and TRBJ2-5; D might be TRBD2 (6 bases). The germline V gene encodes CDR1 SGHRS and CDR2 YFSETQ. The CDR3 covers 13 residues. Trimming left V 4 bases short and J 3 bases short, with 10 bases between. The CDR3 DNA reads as TGCGCCAGCAGCGGGGGGAGTAAAGAGACCCAGTACTTC. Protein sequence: CASSGGSKETQYF. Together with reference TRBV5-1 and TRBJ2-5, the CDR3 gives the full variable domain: KAGVTQTPRYLIKTRGQQVTLSCSPISGHRSVSWYQQTPGQGLQFLFEYFSETQRNKGNFPGRFSGRQFSNSRSEMNVSTLELGDSALYLCASSGGSKETQYFGPGTRLLVL.

CDR3 protein: CASSPGGKGSNQPQHF. The CDR3 nucleotides are TGTGCCAGTAGTCCCGGGGGGAAGGGTAGCAATCAGCCCCAGCATTTT. This chain connects TRBV19 to TRBJ1-5, with D possibly TRBD1 on 5 matching bases. Germline loops: CDR1 LNHDA, CDR2 SQIVND (reference sequence). CDR3 length equals 16 residues. Between the trimmed V and J ends, which lost 5 bases and 0 bases, there was a span of 14 bases.

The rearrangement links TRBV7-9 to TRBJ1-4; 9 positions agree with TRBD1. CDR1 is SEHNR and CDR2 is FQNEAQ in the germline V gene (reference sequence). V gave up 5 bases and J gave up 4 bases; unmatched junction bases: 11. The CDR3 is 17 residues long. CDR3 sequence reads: CASSLGQGLLGNEKLFF. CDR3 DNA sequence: TGTGCCAGCAGCCTTGGACAGGGGCTTTTGGGTAATGAAAAACTGTTTTTT. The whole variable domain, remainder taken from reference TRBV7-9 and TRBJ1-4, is DTGVSQNPRHKITKRGQNVTFRCDPISEHNRLYWYRQTLGQGPEFLTYFQNEAQLEKSRLLSDRFSAERPKGSFSTLEIQRTEQGDSAMYLCASSLGQGLLGNEKLFFGSGTQLSVL.